The 27 T cell receptor beta chains presented below share a single source sample, sequenced in a study of blood T cell repertoires in COVID-19. Profiling relied on immunoSEQ multiplex PCR, and the TCRdb table lists in-frame clones only, not all of them. The sample holds 55,000 to 65,000 clones, 91% seen once. Specimen: peripheral blood. These receptors were taken from a man aged 55 to 70 with acute or convalescent COVID-19.

There are a few counts of this clone. The V and J genes are TRBV27 and TRBJ1-6, with TRBD1 identical over 8 bases. The CDR3 loop spans 15 amino acids. With V trimmed by 4 bases and J by 11 bases, 10 bases remained unmatched. Germline V gene lookup returns CDR1 MNHEY and CDR2 SMNVEV (reference sequence). The CDR3 DNA is TGTGCCAGCAGTTCCTTCACAGGGGGAGTTCCACCCCTCCACTTT. Protein sequence: CASSSFTGGVPPLHF.

This clone showed up just once. The rearrangement joins TRBV6-5 to TRBJ2-2, with D possibly matching TRBD1 (6 bases). Trimming removed 8 bases at V and 4 bases at J, with 14 bases between. Germline V gene lookup returns CDR1 MNHEY and CDR2 SVGAGI. This CDR3 spans 14 amino acids. CDR3: CASSGDSFTGELFF. The CDR3 coding sequence is TGTGCCAGCTCAGGGGATTCTTTCACCGGGGAGCTGTTTTTT.

This chain connects TRBV7-2 to TRBJ1-5; the D is unclear. The CDR3 is made up of 15 amino acids. V gave up 4 bases and J gave up 9 bases, with 19 bases separating them. Germline values: CDR1 SGHTA, CDR2 FQGNSA. In DNA, the CDR3 is TGTGCCAGCAGCTCATCACACCGGGAGCCGGGGCCCCAGCATTTT. Encoded protein: CASSSSHREPGPQHF.

V usage is TRBV19 and J usage is TRBJ2-3, with 10 bases aligning to TRBD2. Per germline, CDR1 LNHDA and CDR2 SQIVND (reference sequence). The CDR3 length is 15 residues. The V and J ends lost 6 bases and 4 bases, in that order; junction bases with no gene match: 7. CDR3 nucleotide sequence: TGTGCCAGTAGGCTAGCGGGAGAAGTCGCAGATACGCAGTATTTT. Its translation is CASRLAGEVADTQYF.

The chain recombines TRBV7-2 with TRBJ1-1, with D unclear. Trimming stripped 6 bases from V and 0 bases from J, with 8 bases between. Per the germline V gene, CDR1 is SGHTA and CDR2 is FQGNSA. This CDR3 is built from 13 residues. The CDR3 nucleotides read TGTGCCAGCAGAAATACAGTGAACACTGAAGCTTTCTTT. Translated: CASRNTVNTEAFF.

V and J are TRBV11-2 and TRBJ1-1; D might be TRBD1 (5 bases). CDR3 length: 13 residues. V was trimmed by 6 bases and J by 0 bases, leaving 8 bases between them. The V gene's germline CDR1 is SGHAT and CDR2 FQNNGV. This CDR3 is CASRDRLNTEAFF. The CDR3 DNA reads as TGTGCCAGCAGAGACAGATTGAACACTGAAGCTTTCTTT.

The V gene is TRBV7-9, the J gene TRBJ1-3; D unresolved. The V end lost 4 bases, the J end lost 2 bases, and 6 bases lay between the germline ends. Germline assignment: CDR1 SEHNR and CDR2 FQNEAQ (reference sequence). This CDR3 has 13 residues. The CDR3 protein is CASSSLAGNTIYF. CDR3 nucleotides: TGTGCCAGCAGCTCTTTAGCTGGAAACACCATATATTTT.

This sequence joins TRBV7-3 and TRBJ2-2; the D is unclear. Germline assignment: CDR1 SGHTA and CDR2 FQGTGA. Trimming removed 2 bases from V and 1 base from J, with 5 bases in between. The CDR3 spans 14 residues. The CDR3 region is CASSLLRNTGELFF. The CDR3 region has the DNA TGTGCCAGCAGCTTATTGCGGAACACCGGGGAGCTGTTTTTT. Filled out from reference TRBV7-3 and TRBJ2-2, the complete variable domain reads GAGVSQTPSNKVTEKGKYVELRCDPISGHTALYWYRQSLGQGPEFLIYFQGTGAADDSGLPNDRFFAVRPEGSVSTLKIQRTERGDSAVYLCASSLLRNTGELFFGEGSRLTVL.

The rearrangement links TRBV3-1 (or the pseudogene TRBV3-2) to TRBJ1-2; tentatively, D is TRBD1 (5 bases). The CDR3 runs to 13 residues. Germline assignment: CDR1 LGHDT and CDR2 YNNKEL (reference sequence). The V end lost 2 bases, the J end lost 6 bases, and 10 bases lay between the germline ends. CDR3 in amino acids: CASSQTGGDGYTF. The CDR3 nucleotides are TGTGCCAGCAGCCAAACCGGGGGGGATGGCTACACCTTC.

The chain combines TRBV7-9 with TRBJ2-7; D perhaps matches TRBD1 (5 bases). The CDR3 covers 14 residues. The V gene lost 1 base and the J gene lost 5 bases, with 12 bases spanning the gap. Germline V gene sequence: CDR1 SEHNR, CDR2 FQNEAQ (reference sequence). CDR3: CASSLGQPFHEQYF. The CDR3 region has the DNA TGTGCCAGCAGCTTAGGACAGCCGTTTCACGAGCAGTACTTC.

This chain's CDR3 is CASSYGRGRGEQYF. DNA of the CDR3: TGTGCCAGCAGTTATGGCAGGGGGCGAGGCGAGCAGTACTTC. This chain connects TRBV6-6 to TRBJ2-7, with 8 positions matching TRBD1. The CDR3 contains 14 residues. Trimming removed 3 bases from V and 6 bases from J; junction bases left unmatched: 7. Germline CDR1 and CDR2: MNHNY and SVGAGI (reference sequence).

The chain links TRBV6-4 to TRBJ2-3, with 10 bases lining up with TRBD2. The CDR3 spans 16 residues. The V and J ends lost 5 bases and 2 bases, in that order; junction bases with no gene match: 7. CDR1 and CDR2 (germline): MRHNA, SNTAGT. The CDR3 protein is CASSPLAGGATDTQYF. Here the CDR3 DNA reads TGTGCCAGCAGTCCGTTAGCGGGAGGAGCCACAGATACGCAGTATTTT.

CDR3 coding DNA: TGTGCCAGCAGCGTAGACTCAGGGCCATCCGGGGAGCTGTTTTTT. Translated, it gives CASSVDSGPSGELFF. V is TRBV9 and J is TRBJ2-2; maybe TRBD1 (5 bases). The V end was cut by 0 bases, the J end by 6 bases, with 12 bases between. The germline V gene has CDR1 SGDLS and CDR2 YYNGEE. The CDR3 spans 15 residues.

The chain couples TRBV10-3 to TRBJ1-3; D not resolved. The germline gives CDR1 ENHRY, CDR2 SYGVKD. CDR3 length: 15 residues. Trimming pared 5 bases from V and 4 bases from J, leaving 15 bases between. Here the CDR3 reads CAISTAGSGGNTIYF. Written as DNA, the CDR3 is TGTGCCATCAGTACCGCCGGGTCCGGGGGAAACACCATATATTTT.

The V gene is TRBV9, the J gene TRBJ2-7; 7 bases are a match to TRBD2. Germline lookup yields CDR1 SGDLS and CDR2 YYNGEE. This CDR3 comprises 15 residues. Trimming took 0 bases from V and 3 from J; bases not matched to a gene: 6. The CDR3 nucleotides read TGTGCCAGCAGCGTAGGTGAGGGAGGGCACTACGAGCAGTACTTC. This sequence encodes CASSVGEGGHYEQYF.

V usage is TRBV10-3 and J usage is TRBJ2-1; TRBD2 matches at 11 bases. CDR3 length: 14 residues. V gave up 5 bases and J gave up 7 bases; unmatched junction bases: 4. Germline CDR1 ENHRY, CDR2 SYGVKD. The chain's CDR3 is CAISTSGSGNEQFF. CDR3 nucleotides: TGTGCCATCAGTACTAGCGGGAGTGGGAATGAGCAGTTCTTC.

The chain carries TRBV28 and TRBJ1-2; the match to TRBD1 covers 7 bases. The J segment lost 6 bases and the V segment lost 10 bases, leaving 11 bases of the junction unmatched. The CDR3 extends over 13 amino acids. From germline, CDR1 is MDHEN and CDR2 SYDVKM. The CDR3 spells CATEGTVLHGYTF. As DNA, the CDR3 is TGTGCCACTGAAGGGACAGTTCTTCATGGCTACACCTTC.

The chain uses TRBV5-8 and TRBJ1-2; no firm D call. The V gene's germline CDR1 is SGHTS and CDR2 YDEGEE. The V gene lost 0 bases and the J gene lost 7 bases, with 4 bases spanning the gap. This CDR3 has 11 residues. CDR3 DNA: TGTGCCAGCAGCTTGGAGCTTGGCTACACCTTC. The encoded protein is CASSLELGYTF.

This chain uses TRBV18 with TRBJ1-1; TRBD1 aligns across 9 bases. Germline CDR1 and CDR2: KGHSH and LQKENI. V gave up 6 bases and J gave up 2 bases; unmatched junction bases: 7. The CDR3 loop spans 15 amino acids. Here the CDR3 DNA reads TGTGCCAGCTCTCTCGGGACAGGGAGAAACACTGAAGCTTTCTTT. This encodes CASSLGTGRNTEAFF.

Here the CDR3 DNA reads TGTGCCAGCAGCTCAAATTACAATGAGCAGTTCTTC. It translates to CASSSNYNEQFF. V gene TRBV7-9 combines with J gene TRBJ2-1; D call uncertain. This CDR3 contains 12 residues. V was cut by 4 bases and J by 4 bases, with 5 bases left in between. The germline gives CDR1 SEHNR, CDR2 FQNEAQ (reference sequence).

This chain links TRBV5-1 with TRBJ2-5, with no clear D. The CDR3 is 14 amino acids. The germline gives CDR1 SGHRS, CDR2 YFSETQ. V gave up 4 bases and J gave up 1 base, with 11 bases separating them. The CDR3 nucleotides are TGCGCCAGCAGCCAACTGCGGTTCCAAGAGACCCAGTACTTC. This encodes CASSQLRFQETQYF.

The chain combines TRBV6-5 with TRBJ2-5; D is ambiguous. The V end was cut by 5 bases, the J end by 5 bases, with 9 bases between. This CDR3 region has 12 residues. Per the germline V gene, CDR1 is MNHEY and CDR2 is SVGAGI. CDR3 bases: TGTGCCAGCAGTCCTACCAGGGAGACCCAGTACTTC. Its protein is CASSPTRETQYF.

The chain uses TRBV27 and TRBJ2-2; 10 bases fit TRBD2. The germline V gene has CDR1 MNHEY and CDR2 SMNVEV (reference sequence). The CDR3 length is 15 residues. The V segment lost 2 bases and the J segment 6 bases; nucleotides outside the gene matches: 3. CDR3 in DNA: TGTGCCAGCAGTTTACTAGCGGGAGTGGCCGGGGAGCTGTTTTTT. This codes for CASSLLAGVAGELFF.

The chain uses TRBV19 and TRBJ2-1; 11 bases agree with TRBD2. The V and J ends lost 3 bases and 11 bases, in that order; junction bases with no gene match: 9. Germline CDR1 and CDR2: LNHDA and SQIVND (reference sequence). The CDR3 spans 15 residues. The chain's CDR3 is CASSMQRLAGGQQFF. CDR3 in DNA: TGTGCCAGTAGTATGCAAAGGCTAGCGGGAGGTCAGCAGTTCTTC.

The chain is built from TRBV6-1 and TRBJ1-2; 7 bases agree with TRBD1. There are 15 residues in the CDR3. The V segment lost 2 bases and the J segment 4 bases; nucleotides outside the gene matches: 7. The germline V gene has CDR1 MNHNS and CDR2 SASEGT. CDR3 amino acids: CASSEPGQTFYGYTF. CDR3 in DNA: TGTGCCAGCAGTGAACCGGGACAGACCTTCTATGGCTACACCTTC.

Written as DNA, the CDR3 is TGTGCCACCAGTGATTTCCCGCACGATGGAGGCAATCAGCCCCAGCATTTT. It specifies CATSDFPHDGGNQPQHF. The chain joins TRBV24-1 to TRBJ1-5, with D uncertain. From germline, CDR1 is KGHDR and CDR2 SFDVKD. The CDR3 spans 17 residues. Trimming removed 1 base from V and 2 bases from J, with 14 bases in between.

The V gene is TRBV27, the J gene TRBJ2-7; 10 bases line up with TRBD2. V shed 5 bases, J shed 7 bases, and the junction held 8 bases outside the gene matches. The CDR3 extends over 14 amino acids. Germline loops: CDR1 MNHEY, CDR2 SMNVEV (reference sequence). CDR3 amino acids: CASSVRLAGAEQYF. The DNA for the CDR3 is TGTGCCAGCAGTGTCCGTCTAGCGGGAGCTGAGCAGTACTTC.